This TCR beta chain appears in the sequencing data of a study of cytomegalovirus exposure and HLA in healthy donors. Regarding the study as a whole: Researchers reportedly found TCR beta sequences accurately predicted most subjects' HLA-A and HLA-B alleles. As a later analysis revealed, most CMV-associated TCR beta chains appeared HLA-restricted. Researchers had no immune exposure information except CMV serostatus available.

PCR employed 60 Vbeta and 13 Jbeta primers. Some clones are missing from TCRdb's copy, which holds only in-frame ones; the method was immunoSEQ multiplex PCR. This sample has under 85,000 clones, with around 79% found just once. Remarks on this clone: Its cognate antigen is unknown.

The J segment lost 5 bases and the V segment lost 4 bases, leaving 5 bases of the junction unmatched. CDR1 is SGHTA, CDR2 FQGTGA, per germline. CDR3 length: 15 amino acids. V usage is TRBV7-3 and J usage is TRBJ2-1, with 10 bases matching TRBD2. The origin of this receptor is a man aged 40-55 years in good health and CMV-seronegative. Sequencing was carried out using PBMCs. The CDR3 spells CASSSASGSHNEQFF. CDR3 DNA sequence: TGTGCCAGCAGCTCAGCTAGCGGGAGCCACAATGAGCAGTTCTTC.